This T cell receptor beta chain was profiled in a study of blood T cell repertoires in COVID-19. Whole-study context: Sources were T cells, B-cell-depleted T cells, or PBMCs; the material itself was cDNA or gDNA.

Only in-frame clones appear in the TCRdb table, and some are missing; sequencing was by immunoSEQ multiplex PCR. The sample carries approximately 200,000 clones, 86% recorded once. With 6 bases removed from V and 5 bases from J, the gap between germline ends came to 13 bases. This CDR3 spans 13 amino acids. In germline, CDR1 is MNHEY, CDR2 SVGAGI. The chain joins TRBV6-5 to TRBJ1-2; no clear D. Sequencing was performed on peripheral blood. The TCR comes from a young woman with active or convalescent COVID-19. Written as DNA, the CDR3 is TGTGCCAGCAGCCCGGGAGAGAGTTATGGCTACACCTTC. As protein: CASSPGESYGYTF.